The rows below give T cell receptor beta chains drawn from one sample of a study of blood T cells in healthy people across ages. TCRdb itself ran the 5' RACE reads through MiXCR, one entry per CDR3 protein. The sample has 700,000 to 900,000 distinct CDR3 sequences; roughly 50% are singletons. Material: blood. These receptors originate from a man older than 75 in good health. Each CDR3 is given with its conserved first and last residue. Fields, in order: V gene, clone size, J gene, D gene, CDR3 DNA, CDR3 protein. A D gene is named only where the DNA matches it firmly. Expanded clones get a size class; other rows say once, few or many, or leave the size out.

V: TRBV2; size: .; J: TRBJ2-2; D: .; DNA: TGTGCCAGCAGTGCGGAGACCCCCGGGAGTTTAAACACCGGGGAGCTGTTTTTT; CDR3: CASSAETPGSLNTGELFF
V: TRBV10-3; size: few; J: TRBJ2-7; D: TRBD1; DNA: TGTGCCACGGGACAGGGGGCTGGCGAGCAGTACTTC; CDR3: CATGQGAGEQYF
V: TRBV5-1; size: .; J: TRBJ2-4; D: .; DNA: TGCGCCAGCAGCTTGGATTCGGGGGTAAACTATTTAAACATTCAGTACTTC; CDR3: CASSLDSGVNYLNIQYF
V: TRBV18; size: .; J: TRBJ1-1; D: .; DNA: TGTGCCAGCTCACCGACCCCAAACCAGAGTATTGAAGCTTTCTTT; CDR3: CASSPTPNQSIEAFF
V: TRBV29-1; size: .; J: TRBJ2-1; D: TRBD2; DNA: TGCAGCGTTGAGCGGGGGGCGTCCTACAATGAGCAGTTCTTC; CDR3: CSVERGASYNEQFF
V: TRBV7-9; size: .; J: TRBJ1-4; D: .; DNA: TGTGCCACCGGTCGGGTTGCAACTTATGAAAAACTGTTTTTT; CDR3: CATGRVATYEKLFF
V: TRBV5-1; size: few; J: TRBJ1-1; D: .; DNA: TGTGCCAGCAGCCCTGGGGTTGGAACTGGGGGGACTGAAGCTTTCTTT; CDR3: CASSPGVGTGGTEAFF
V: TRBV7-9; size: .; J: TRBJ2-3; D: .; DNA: TGTGCCAGCAGCCCGGGGGGCGTGGATACGCAGTATTTT; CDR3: CASSPGGVDTQYF
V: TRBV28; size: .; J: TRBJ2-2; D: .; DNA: TGTGCCACCTCACGAAATGGGCCCCCACACACCGGGGAGCTGTTTTTT; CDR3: CATSRNGPPHTGELFF
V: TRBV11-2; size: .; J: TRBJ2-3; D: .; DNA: TGTTCCAGCAGCTTAGGCGTAGATACGCAGTATTTT; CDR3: CSSSLGVDTQYF
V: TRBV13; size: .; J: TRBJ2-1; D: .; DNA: TGTGCCAGCAGCTCACGTGGGCCAGCGGGCAATGAGCAGTTCTTC; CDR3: CASSSRGPAGNEQFF
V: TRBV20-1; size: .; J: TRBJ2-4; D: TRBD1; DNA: TGCAGTGCTAGCGAGCCAGGGGGAAGGGCCCAAAACATTCAGTACTTC; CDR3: CSASEPGGRAQNIQYF
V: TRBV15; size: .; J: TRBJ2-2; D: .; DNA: TGTGCCACCAGCAGATGGGACCAAACGAACACCGGGGAGCTGTTTTTT; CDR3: CATSRWDQTNTGELFF
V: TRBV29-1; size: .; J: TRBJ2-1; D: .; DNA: TGCAGCGTTGAGATTAGCGGTGTCTACAATGAGCAGTTCTTC; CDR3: CSVEISGVYNEQFF
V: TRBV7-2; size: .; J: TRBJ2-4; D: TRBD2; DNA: TGTGCCAGCAGCGGAACCGGGACTAGCGGACCCCAGTACTTC; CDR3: CASSGTGTSGPQYF
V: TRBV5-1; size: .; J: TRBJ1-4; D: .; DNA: TGCGCCAGCAGCTTCATACCGGGACGGATACCAACTAATGAAAAACTGTTTTTT; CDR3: CASSFIPGRIPTNEKLFF
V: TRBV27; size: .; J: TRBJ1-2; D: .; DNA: TGTGCCAGCAGTTTATCCCCAGCCTTGCGCTATGGCTACACCTTC; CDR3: CASSLSPALRYGYTF
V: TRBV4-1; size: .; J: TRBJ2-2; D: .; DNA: TGCGCCAGCAGCCAAGTCGTCATAAACACCGGGGAGCTGTTTTTT; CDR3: CASSQVVINTGELFF
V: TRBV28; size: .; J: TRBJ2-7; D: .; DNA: TGTGCCAGCAGTCCCATGTTTGCCTACGAGCAGTACTTC; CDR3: CASSPMFAYEQYF
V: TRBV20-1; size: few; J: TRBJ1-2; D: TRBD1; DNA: TGCAGTGCTATGGGACAGGGGGGGAACTATGGCTACACCTTC; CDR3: CSAMGQGGNYGYTF
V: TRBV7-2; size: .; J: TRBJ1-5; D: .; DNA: TGTGCCAGCAGCTTTCACACGGGCAATCAGCCCCAGCATTTT; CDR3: CASSFHTGNQPQHF
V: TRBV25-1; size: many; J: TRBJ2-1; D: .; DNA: TGTGCCAGCACCAGCTACAATGAGCAGTTCTTC; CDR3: CASTSYNEQFF
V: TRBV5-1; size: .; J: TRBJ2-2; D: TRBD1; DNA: TGCGCCAGCGACGAGACAGGGGCTTTATTGTCCGGGGAGCTGTTTTTT; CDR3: CASDETGALLSGELFF
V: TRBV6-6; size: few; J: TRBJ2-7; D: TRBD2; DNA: TGTGCCAGCAGTTATGGGAGCGGGAGCTCCTACGAGCAGTACTTC; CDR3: CASSYGSGSSYEQYF
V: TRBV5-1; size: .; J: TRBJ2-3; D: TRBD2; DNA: TGCGCCAGCGGGCCGACGGAGACTAGCGGATTCACAGATACGCAGTATTTT; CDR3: CASGPTETSGFTDTQYF
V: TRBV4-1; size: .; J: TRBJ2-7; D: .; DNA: TGCGCCAGCAGCCAAGTGCGTGGGGGGAGCTACGAGCAGTACTTC; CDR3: CASSQVRGGSYEQYF
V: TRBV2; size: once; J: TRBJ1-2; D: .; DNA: TGTGCCAGCAGTGATTGGAGGGGCGGCTACACCTTC; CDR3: CASSDWRGGYTF
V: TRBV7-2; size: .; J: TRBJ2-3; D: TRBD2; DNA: TGTGCCAGCAGCTTTCCCCTAGCGGGAGGTGGGCACAGAGACGCGTATTTT; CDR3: CASSFPLAGGGHRDAYF
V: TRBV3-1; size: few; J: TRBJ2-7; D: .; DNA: TGTGCCAGCAGCCCAGCAGAAGCCTACGAGCAGTACTTC; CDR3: CASSPAEAYEQYF
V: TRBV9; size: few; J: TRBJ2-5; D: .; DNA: TGTGCCAGCAGCGTAGGTCCAGGGCAAGAGACCCAGTACTTC; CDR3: CASSVGPGQETQYF
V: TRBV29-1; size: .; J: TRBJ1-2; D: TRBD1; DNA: TGCAGCGTCCTGGACAGGTGGTACAACTATGGCTACACCTTC; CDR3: CSVLDRWYNYGYTF
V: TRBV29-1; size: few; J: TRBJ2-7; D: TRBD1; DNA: TGCAGCGTTGTATCTGGGACAGGGTTCGAGCAGTACTTC; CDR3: CSVVSGTGFEQYF
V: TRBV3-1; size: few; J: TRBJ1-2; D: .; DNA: TGTGCCAGCAGCCCCATGACAGGTGGCTACACCTTC; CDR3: CASSPMTGGYTF
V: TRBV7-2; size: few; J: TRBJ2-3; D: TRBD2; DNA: TGTGCCAGCAGCGTAGGACTAGCGGGAGGCTCAGATACGCAGTATTTT; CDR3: CASSVGLAGGSDTQYF
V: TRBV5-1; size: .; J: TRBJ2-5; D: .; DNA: TGCGCCAGCAGCTTGGTCCCAGGGAGAGAGACCCAGTACTTC; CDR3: CASSLVPGRETQYF
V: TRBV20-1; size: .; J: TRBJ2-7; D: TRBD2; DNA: TGCAGTGCTAGAGTGGAGGGACTAGCGGGAGGTCGGACTGCCTACGAGCAGTACTTC; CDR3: CSARVEGLAGGRTAYEQYF
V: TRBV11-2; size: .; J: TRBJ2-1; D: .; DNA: TGTGCCAGCACCGGAGGGGACTCGCCCTACAATGAGCAGTTCTTC; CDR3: CASTGGDSPYNEQFF
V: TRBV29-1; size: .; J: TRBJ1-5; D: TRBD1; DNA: TGCAGCGCTGGGACAGCTAATCAGCCCCAGCATTTT; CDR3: CSAGTANQPQHF
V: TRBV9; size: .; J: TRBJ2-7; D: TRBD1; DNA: TGTGCCAGCAGCGTAGCCCCGACAGGGAACTCCTACGAGCAGTACTTC; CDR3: CASSVAPTGNSYEQYF
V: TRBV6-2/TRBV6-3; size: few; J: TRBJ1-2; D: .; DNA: TGTGCCAGCGGGCCGGCAGGCCTCTATGGCTACACCTTC; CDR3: CASGPAGLYGYTF
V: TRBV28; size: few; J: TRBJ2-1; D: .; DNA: TGTGCCAGCAGCCTTAATGAGCAGTTCTTC; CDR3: CASSLNEQFF
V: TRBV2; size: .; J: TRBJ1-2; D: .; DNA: TGTGCCAGCAGTGATCGCTCCTCAGATGGCTACACCTTC; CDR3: CASSDRSSDGYTF
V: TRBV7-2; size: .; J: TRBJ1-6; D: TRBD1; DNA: TGTGCCAGCAGCCCACGGGACAGGGCCTATAATTCACCCCTCCACTTT; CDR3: CASSPRDRAYNSPLHF
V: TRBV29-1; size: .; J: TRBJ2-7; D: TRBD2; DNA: TGCAGCGTTTTTTCCCCGGGAGGGCCCTACAATGAGCAGTACTTC; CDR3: CSVFSPGGPYNEQYF
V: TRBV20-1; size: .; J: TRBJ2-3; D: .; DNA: TGCAGTGCTAGAGCCTCTTGGGGTACAACCACAGATACGCAGTATTTT; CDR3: CSARASWGTTTDTQYF
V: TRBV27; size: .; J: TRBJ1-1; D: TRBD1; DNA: TGTGCCAGCAGTTCACCGGGACAGTCGAACACTGAAGCTTTCTTT; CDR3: CASSSPGQSNTEAFF
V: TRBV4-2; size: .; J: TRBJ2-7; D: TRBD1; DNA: TGTGTCAGCAGCCACATCACCGGGACAGGGGGATACGAGCAGTACTTC; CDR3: CVSSHITGTGGYEQYF
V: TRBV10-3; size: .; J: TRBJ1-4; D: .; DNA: TGTGCCATCAGTGCGACGGGGGCAAAAGCTAATGAAAAACTGTTTTTT; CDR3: CAISATGAKANEKLFF
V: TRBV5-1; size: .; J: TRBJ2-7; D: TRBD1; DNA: TGCGCCAGCAGCTTGGTGGGACAGGGTAGCTCCTACGAGCAGTACTTC; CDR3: CASSLVGQGSSYEQYF
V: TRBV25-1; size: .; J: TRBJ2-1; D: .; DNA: TGTGCCAGCCGAAGGGAAGGGGGCAATGAGCAGTTCTTC; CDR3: CASRREGGNEQFF
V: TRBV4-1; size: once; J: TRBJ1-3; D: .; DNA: TGCGCCAGCAGCCGATCTGTAGGGGCCTCTGGAAACACCATATATTTT; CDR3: CASSRSVGASGNTIYF
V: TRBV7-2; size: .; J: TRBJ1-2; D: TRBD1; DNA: TGTGCCAGCAGCTTAGAGGGGACAGGGACTAACTATGGCTACACCTTC; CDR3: CASSLEGTGTNYGYTF
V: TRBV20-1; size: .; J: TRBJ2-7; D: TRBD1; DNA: TGCAGTGCTAGAGATCAGCAGGGGGCAACCTACGAGCAGTACTTC; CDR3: CSARDQQGATYEQYF